This TCR beta chain originates from a study of T cell responses to AZD1222 COVID-19 vaccine. The table came from immunoSEQ multiplex PCR; TCRdb's copy has only in-frame clones and leaves some out. The table lists approximately 110,000 clones, more than 75% of them singletons, with 9% to 9.5% in the top ten. V was clipped by 2 bases and J by 7 bases, with 6 bases between them. CDR3 length: 13 amino acids. The germline V gene encodes CDR1 SGHAT and CDR2 FQNNGV. The sequence was collected from an adult in good health. The sample was peripheral blood, taken on day 0 of AZD1222 vaccination. V gene TRBV11-2 combines with J gene TRBJ2-6; D ambiguous. This CDR3 is CASSLSGANVLTF. DNA of the CDR3: TGTGCCAGCAGCTTATCAGGTGCCAACGTCCTGACTTTC.